Detailed here is one T cell receptor beta chain. Trimming pared 2 bases from V and 9 bases from J, leaving 17 bases between. CDR1 is SQVTM and CDR2 is ANQGSEA in the germline V gene. The CDR3 covers 14 residues. The sample originates from a study of control samples from healthy donors and cancer patients. Assay: immunoSEQ multiplex PCR; the TCRdb copy retains only in-frame clones and omits some. The table has 150,000 to 200,000 clones, approximately 94% seen once. The clonotype originates from a middle-aged woman in good health. The sample taken for sequencing was blood. The chain recombines TRBV29-1 with TRBJ1-3; D unclear. CDR3 sequence: CSVESRNKGGTIYF. The CDR3 bases are TGCAGCGTTGAATCACGGAACAAGGGTGGCACCATATATTTT.